Listed below are T cell receptor beta chains from one sample, sequenced in a study of blood T cell repertoires in COVID-19. Repertoires were generated with immunoSEQ multiplex PCR, while TCRdb's copy carries only in-frame clones and drops some. The sample carries 350,000 to 400,000 clones, more than 75% recorded once. Sequences were obtained from PBMCs or T cells enriched from blood (not recorded which). These TCRs come from a woman younger than 35 who had recovered from COVID-19. The CDR3 runs from the conserved cysteine through the conserved F or W. The D gene is left open where the match is weak. Clone size is given for some rows only: seen once, a few or many times, or a class if the clone is expanded.

TRBV6-1,-,TRBD1,TRBJ1-5,CASSENVIYRGFDGNQPQHF,TGTGCCAGCAGTGAAAATGTGATTTACAGGGGATTCGACGGCAATCAGCCCCAGCATTTT
TRBV5-1,-,-,TRBJ1-2,CASRGTNYGYTF,TGCGCCAGCAGGGGCACAAACTATGGCTACACCTTC
TRBV30,-,-,TRBJ1-4,CAWNFPAGDEKLFF,TGTGCCTGGAATTTTCCGGCAGGGGATGAAAAACTGTTTTTT
TRBV7-5,-,-,TRBJ2-3,CARSLGQRGNTDTQYF,TGTGCCAGAAGCTTAGGTCAGCGGGGGAACACAGATACGCAGTATTTT
TRBV4-2,-,-,TRBJ2-7,CASSQSWSSYEQYF,TGTGCCAGCAGCCAATCGTGGAGCTCCTACGAGCAGTACTTC
TRBV6-5,-,TRBD1,TRBJ1-4,CASGTGGAGEKLFF,TGTGCCAGCGGGACAGGGGGCGCGGGTGAAAAACTGTTTTTT
TRBV19,-,TRBD1,TRBJ1-6,CASSSGTGQSSYNSPLHF,TGTGCCAGTAGTTCCGGGACAGGGCAGAGCTCCTATAATTCACCCCTCCACTTT
TRBV10-3,-,TRBD1,TRBJ1-1,CAIRDRDTEAFF,TGTGCCATCAGGGACAGGGACACTGAAGCTTTCTTT
TRBV6-5,-,-,TRBJ1-2,CASSPPDSLSYGYTF,TGTGCCAGCAGTCCTCCAGACAGCCTCTCCTATGGCTACACCTTC
TRBV28,-,-,TRBJ1-5,CASSPMGGNQPQHF,TGTGCCAGCAGTCCGATGGGAGGCAATCAGCCCCAGCATTTT
TRBV5-1,-,TRBD1,TRBJ1-1,CASSRGQGDTEAFF,TGCGCCAGCAGCCGAGGACAGGGGGACACTGAAGCTTTCTTT
TRBV5-4,few,TRBD1,TRBJ2-7,CASSLRQGYEQYF,TGTGCCAGCAGCTTGAGACAGGGCTACGAGCAGTACTTC
TRBV6-4,-,-,TRBJ1-5,CASSEGDGNQPQHF,TGTGCCAGCAGTGAAGGGGATGGGAATCAGCCCCAGCATTTT
TRBV19,-,-,TRBJ2-6,CASSIEGAGANVLTF,TGTGCCAGTAGTATAGAGGGGGCAGGGGCCAACGTCCTGACTTTC
TRBV5-4,-,-,TRBJ2-3,CASSSGTPTDTQYF,TGTGCCAGCAGCTCTGGGACACCCACAGATACGCAGTATTTT
TRBV14,-,-,TRBJ2-2,CASSNPSANTGELFF,TGTGCCAGCAGCAACCCAAGCGCGAACACCGGGGAGCTGTTTTTT
TRBV19,-,-,TRBJ1-5,CASSIDMATVKNQPQHF,TGTGCCAGTAGTATAGATATGGCGACAGTAAAGAACCAGCCCCAGCATTTT
TRBV10-1,-,-,TRBJ2-2,CASSDRGGTGELFF,TGCGCCAGCAGTGACAGGGGTGGCACCGGGGAGCTGTTTTTT
TRBV5-8,-,TRBD1,TRBJ1-2,CASSLGGQGVWNGYTF,TGTGCCAGCAGCTTGGGTGGACAGGGGGTTTGGAATGGCTACACCTTC
TRBV29-1,few,-,TRBJ1-3,CSVVPGAGNTIYF,TGCAGCGTTGTACCGGGGGCTGGAAACACCATATATTTT
TRBV3-1/TRBV3-2,-,-,TRBJ2-2,CASSQQVTGELFF,TGTGCCAGCAGCCAGCAGGTCACCGGGGAGCTGTTTTTT
TRBV5-8,-,-,TRBJ1-5,CASSNLLWEGNQPQHF,TGTGCCAGCAGCAACTTGTTGTGGGAGGGTAATCAGCCCCAGCATTTT
TRBV7-2,-,TRBD1,TRBJ2-7,CASNRGLDEQYF,TGTGCCAGCAACAGGGGGCTTGACGAGCAGTACTTC
TRBV30,-,-,TRBJ1-3,CAWSVGTSSGNTIYF,TGTGCCTGGAGTGTGGGGACATCCTCTGGAAACACCATATATTTT
TRBV24-1,-,-,TRBJ1-1,CATSAGNTEAFF,TGTGCCACCAGTGCGGGGAATACTGAAGCTTTCTTT
TRBV29-1,-,-,TRBJ2-1,CSVERAYNEQFF,TGCAGCGTTGAACGGGCCTACAATGAGCAGTTCTTC
TRBV5-6,-,-,TRBJ1-1,CASSLGVSTEAFF,TGTGCCAGCAGCTTAGGGGTAAGCACTGAAGCTTTCTTT
TRBV5-4,-,-,TRBJ2-1,CASRSINGNEQFF,TGTGCCAGCCGATCCATAAACGGCAATGAGCAGTTCTTC
TRBV28,-,-,TRBJ2-7,CASSLGQEVYEQYF,TGTGCCAGCAGTTTAGGGCAGGAGGTGTACGAGCAGTACTTC
TRBV30,once,-,TRBJ1-4,CAWSVSGTEKLFF,TGTGCCTGGAGTGTATCAGGAACGGAAAAACTGTTTTTT
TRBV19,-,-,TRBJ1-5,CASSIDAGVQPQHF,TGTGCCAGTAGTATAGATGCAGGGGTTCAGCCCCAGCATTTT
TRBV29-1,-,-,TRBJ1-2,CSVAPRVANYGYTF,TGCAGCGTCGCCCCGAGGGTCGCTAACTATGGCTACACCTTC
TRBV19,few,-,TRBJ1-1,CASTQVHSEAFF,TGTGCCAGTACACAGGTCCACTCCGAAGCTTTCTTT
TRBV10-3,-,TRBD1,TRBJ2-2,CAISVRGTGGAGNTGELFF,TGTGCCATCAGTGTAAGGGGGACAGGGGGCGCAGGGAACACCGGGGAGCTGTTTTTT
TRBV27,-,-,TRBJ1-4,CASSEERVSQDNEKLFF,TGTGCCAGCAGTGAAGAAAGAGTATCCCAGGATAATGAAAAACTGTTTTTT
TRBV4-3,-,-,TRBJ1-2,CASSQGRENNYGYTF,TGCGCCAGCAGCCAAGGCCGGGAGAATAACTATGGCTACACCTTC
TRBV5-6,-,-,TRBJ1-4,CASSKKGSEKLFF,TGTGCCAGCAGCAAGAAGGGGTCTGAAAAACTGTTTTTT
TRBV4-3,-,TRBD1,TRBJ1-1,CASSLQGKNTEAFF,TGCGCCAGCAGCTTACAGGGGAAGAACACTGAAGCTTTCTTT
TRBV4-3,-,-,TRBJ1-4,CASSQDAGGNEKLFF,TGCGCCAGCAGCCAAGATGCGGGGGGGAATGAAAAACTGTTTTTT
TRBV9,-,-,TRBJ2-1,CASSPGVGPLYNEQFF,TGTGCCAGCAGCCCAGGGGTGGGACCTCTATACAATGAGCAGTTCTTC
TRBV2,-,-,TRBJ1-2,CASRAGDSYGYTF,TGTGCCAGCAGGGCTGGGGACTCCTATGGCTACACCTTC
TRBV14,-,-,TRBJ2-2,CASSPGPFNTGELFF,TGTGCCAGCAGCCCTGGCCCTTTTAACACCGGGGAGCTGTTTTTT
TRBV30,-,-,TRBJ2-3,CAWSRNLQGITDTQYF,TGTGCCTGGAGTCGGAACTTACAGGGCATCACAGATACGCAGTATTTT